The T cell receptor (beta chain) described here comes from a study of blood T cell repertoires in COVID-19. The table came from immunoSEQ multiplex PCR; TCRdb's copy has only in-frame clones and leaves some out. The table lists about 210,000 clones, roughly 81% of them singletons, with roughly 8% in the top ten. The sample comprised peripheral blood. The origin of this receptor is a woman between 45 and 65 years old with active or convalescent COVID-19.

For the CDR3, the DNA is TGTGCCAGTTCCCCGGGGGTATATGGAACCGGGGAGCTGTTTTTT. Residues: CASSPGVYGTGELFF. This sequence joins TRBV19 and TRBJ2-2, with a weak D call TRBD2 (6 bases). This CDR3 spans 15 amino acids. Trimming stripped 8 bases from V and 5 bases from J, with 18 bases between. Looked up from germline, CDR1 is LNHDA and CDR2 is SQIVND (reference sequence). The full variable domain, its missing parts supplied by reference TRBV19 and TRBJ2-2, is DGGITQSPKYLFRKEGQNVTLSCEQNLNHDAMYWYRQDPGQGLRLIYYSQIVNDFQKGDIAEGYSVSREKKESFPLTVTSAQKNPTAFYLCASSPGVYGTGELFFGEGSRLTVL.